This entry features one TCR beta chain sequence. Its matching antigen is unknown. V was clipped by 0 bases and J by 4 bases; unmatched bases: 5. This CDR3 is built from 16 residues. The germline CDR1 and CDR2 sequences are MNHEY and SVGAGI. The data derive from a study of graft-versus-host responses after intestinal transplantation. About the study: Transplants given to recipients were multivisceral, liver-intestinal, or isolated intestinal. Uniformly, recipients were administered anti-thymocyte globulin induction with subsequent tacrolimus and steroids for roughly three years.

Assay used: immunoSEQ multiplex PCR; TCRdb lists only in-frame clones, some missing. This sample yields 35,000 to 50,000 clones, of which about 95% are seen a single time; around 1.5% belongs to the top ten. Findings of the study overall: GvH clones detected in recipient marrow included some appearing first in ileum or blood. Among circulating GvH clones, peak levels were associated with early post-transplant declines in HvG clones.

The sample was PBMCs, taken more than 310 days after intestinal transplant. The chain joins TRBV6-5 to TRBJ1-4; 7 bases line up with TRBD1. The TCR comes from a human patient who received an intestinal transplant, so some T cells may come from the graft donor. In DNA, the CDR3 is TGTGCCAGCAGTTACTCGGGGACAGCAAATAATGAAAAACTGTTTTTT. Translation: CASSYSGTANNEKLFF.